Below are 32 T cell receptor beta chains sequenced from a single sample in a study of robustness of blood B and T cell sequencing. cDNA synthesis used template switching with a 5' universal priming oligo. A 12-nucleotide random UMI in the template-switch oligo labeled every cDNA molecule. A single record per CDR3 protein comes from TCRdb applying MiXCR to the PCR reads. There are roughly 1,100 distinct CDR3 sequences in the sample; around 69% occur only once, and around two fifths lies in the top ten. The template for TCR beta quantification was mRNA, not genomic DNA. The sample consisted of peripheral blood. The receptors originated from a human donor in good health.

The rearrangement links TRBV24-1 to TRBJ1-1, with D maybe TRBD1 (6 bases). Germline V CDR1 and CDR2: KGHDR, SFDVKD. V lost 8 bases and J lost 11, with 23 bases in between. The length of the CDR3 is 14 residues. The DNA of the CDR3 is TGTGCCACCAAGGACCCCCCCCATGGGGGGGCTGCTTTCTTT. Its protein product is CATKDPPHGGAAFF.

In this sample, this clonotype turned up a few times. V usage is TRBV6-5 and J usage is TRBJ2-7, with D possibly matching TRBD2 (6 bases). V was cut by 3 bases and J by 4 bases, with 10 bases left in between. This CDR3 is built from 13 residues. Germline V gene lookup returns CDR1 MNHEY and CDR2 SVGAGI. CDR3 in amino acids: CASSYAGGYEQYF. CDR3 coding DNA: TGTGCCAGCAGTTATGCCGGGGGATACGAGCAGTACTTC.

V gene TRBV5-1 combines with J gene TRBJ2-3, with D possibly being TRBD2 (5 bases). CDR3 size: 13 residues. Trimming left V 0 bases short and J 4 bases short, with 6 bases between. Per germline, CDR1 SGHRS and CDR2 YFSETQ. CDR3 loop: CASSLGTSDTQYF. For the CDR3, the DNA is TGCGCCAGCAGCTTGGGGACTTCAGATACGCAGTATTTT. Full variable domain (outside the CDR3, taken from reference TRBV5-1 and TRBJ2-3): KAGVTQTPRYLIKTRGQQVTLSCSPISGHRSVSWYQQTPGQGLQFLFEYFSETQRNKGNFPGRFSGRQFSNSRSEMNVSTLELGDSALYLCASSLGTSDTQYFGPGTRLTVL.

V is TRBV12-3 or TRBV12-4 and J is TRBJ2-3, with TRBD2 matching over 9 bases. V shed 1 base and J 0 bases; nucleotides not matched to a gene: 8. This CDR3 contains 18 residues. The CDR3 coding sequence is TGTGCCAGCAGTTTAGTTTTTCCTAGCGGGGTAAGCACAGATACGCAGTATTTT. Translating gives CASSLVFPSGVSTDTQYF.

The rearrangement joins TRBV12-3 or TRBV12-4 to TRBJ2-3, with 9 bases identical to TRBD2. Trimming took 4 bases from V and 2 from J; bases not matched to a gene: 4. The CDR3 loop spans 15 amino acids. The CDR3: CASSSTSGYTDTQYF. The CDR3 DNA reads as TGTGCCAGCAGTTCGACTAGCGGATACACAGATACGCAGTATTTT.

V usage is TRBV7-9 and J usage is TRBJ1-1, with a tentative D call TRBD1 (5 bases). CDR1 and CDR2 (germline): SEHNR, FQNEAQ (reference sequence). This CDR3 has 13 amino acids. Trimming took off 4 bases at V and 5 bases at J, with 11 bases between the two ends. DNA of the CDR3: TGTGCCAGCAGCTGGGACTTTGGGACTGAAGCTTTCTTT. This encodes CASSWDFGTEAFF.

This clonotype was observed a few times. The J gene is TRBJ1-1, the V gene TRBV18, with no clear D. This CDR3 comprises 15 residues. The V and J ends lost 3 bases and 4 bases respectively, with 15 bases between them. Germline V gives CDR1 KGHSH, CDR2 LQKENI. CDR3 nucleotide sequence: TGTGCCAGCTCACCTATGATCGAGTTGACCACTGAAGCTTTCTTT. The encoded protein is CASSPMIELTTEAFF.

There are a few counts of this clonotype. The chain is built from TRBV7-3 and TRBJ1-1, with 9 bases fitting TRBD1. This CDR3 contains 15 residues. V gave up 5 bases and J gave up 5 bases; unmatched junction bases: 9. CDR1 SGHTA and CDR2 FQGTGA come from the germline V gene. CDR3 protein: CASSRENRGRTEAFF. The CDR3 DNA sequence: TGTGCCAGCAGCCGAGAGAACAGGGGGCGGACTGAAGCTTTCTTT.

The chain employs TRBV15 and TRBJ1-1; D gene uncertain. Trimming stripped 4 bases from V and 3 bases from J, with 21 bases between. The CDR3 covers 17 residues. CDR1 LNHNV and CDR2 YYDKDF come from the germline V gene (reference sequence). CDR3 in amino acids: CATSTNYGFSRDTEAFF. CDR3 DNA sequence: TGTGCCACCAGCACCAATTATGGGTTTTCGAGGGACACTGAAGCTTTCTTT.

The count of this clonotype is one. The chain joins TRBV7-2 to TRBJ2-3; a weak D match, TRBD2 (5 bases). V dropped 7 bases and J dropped 2 bases, with 10 bases sitting between them. The CDR3 covers 13 residues. Germline CDR1 and CDR2: SGHTA and FQGNSA. The CDR3 nucleotides read TGTGCCAGCAAGAACGGGGTCACAGATACGCAGTATTTT. Residues: CASKNGVTDTQYF.

The chain employs TRBV5-4 and TRBJ2-7; D gene ambiguous. This CDR3 comprises 11 residues. V lost 4 bases, J lost 6 bases, and 8 bases lay in between. CDR1 SGHNT and CDR2 YYREEE come from the germline V gene (reference sequence). The CDR3 region has the DNA TGTGCCAGCAGCGGGGTTAGCGAGCAGTACTTC. The encoded protein is CASSGVSEQYF. The full variable domain, with the rest looked up from reference TRBV5-4 and TRBJ2-7, is ETGVTQSPTHLIKTRGQQVTLRCSSQSGHNTVSWYQQALGQGPQFIFQYYREEENGRGNFPPRFSGLQFPNYSSELNVNALELDDSALYLCASSGVSEQYFGPGTRLTVT.

This clonotype was recorded only once. The gene calls are TRBV12-3 or TRBV12-4 and TRBJ1-1; D is possibly TRBD1 (5 bases). CDR3 length: 14 residues. Trimming shortened V by 5 bases and J by 1 base, and 11 bases separated the two germline ends. The CDR3, as DNA: TGTGCCAGCAGTCCAGGGCTGGCGAACACTGAAGCTTTCTTT. It specifies CASSPGLANTEAFF.

This clonotype was seen a few times. V usage is TRBV2 and J usage is TRBJ2-5, with a tentative D call TRBD1 (6 bases). The germline V and J ends were trimmed by 2 bases and 4 bases, with 14 bases remaining between them. Germline assignment: CDR1 SNHLY and CDR2 FYNNEI. The CDR3 loop spans 15 amino acids. The CDR3 DNA sequence: TGTGCCAGCAGTGAAATGCCAGGGGATGGAGAGACCCAGTACTTC. Protein: CASSEMPGDGETQYF.

The chain has TRBV7-1 and TRBJ2-3; 14 nucleotides match TRBD2. TRBV7-1 is an ORF; its function is uncertain. The CDR3 is made up of 14 amino acids. The junction had 3 bases not matched to a gene; V was cut back by 5 bases and J by 8 bases. The CDR3 is CASSETSGGGTQYF. CDR3 nucleotide sequence: TGTGCCAGCAGCGAGACTAGCGGGGGGGGTACGCAGTATTTT.

The chain is built from TRBV6-4 and TRBJ1-1; D is perhaps TRBD1 (5 bases). The germline V gene has CDR1 MRHNA and CDR2 SNTAGT. V was shortened by 3 bases and J by 4 bases, with 15 bases between the two germline ends. The CDR3 is 15 amino acids. The chain's CDR3 is CASSETAGWSTEAFF. CDR3 nucleotide sequence: TGTGCCAGCAGTGAGACAGCGGGCTGGAGCACTGAAGCTTTCTTT.

The table lists this clonotype with a few counts. The chain employs TRBV5-1 and TRBJ1-2; D gene ambiguous. Germline CDR1 reads SGHRS; CDR2 reads YFSETQ. Trimming cost V 1 base and J 9 bases, with 10 bases left between them. The CDR3 is made up of 12 amino acids. CDR3 bases: TGCGCCAGCAGCTTGTACGAGTCGAGCTACACCTTC. Translated: CASSLYESSYTF.

This clonotype has only a few counts. The rearrangement joins TRBV11-1 to TRBJ1-5; TRBD1 is a possible D gene (5 bases). The V gene's germline CDR1 is SGHAT and CDR2 FQDESV (reference sequence). The V and J ends lost 5 bases and 2 bases respectively, with 7 bases between them. The CDR3 has 13 amino acids. The chain's CDR3 is CASSTQGNQPQHF. The CDR3 nucleotides are TGTGCCAGCAGCACACAGGGCAATCAGCCCCAGCATTTT. The variable domain in full, with the rest retrieved from reference TRBV11-1 and TRBJ1-5, is EAEVAQSPRYKITEKSQAVAFWCDPISGHATLYWYRQILGQGPELLVQFQDESVVDDSQLPKDRFSAERLKGVDSTLKIQPAELGDSAMYLCASSTQGNQPQHFGDGTRLSIL.

The chain uses TRBV5-6 and TRBJ2-3; D is undetermined. Germline assignment: CDR1 SGHDT and CDR2 YYEEEE. This CDR3 is 14 amino acids long. V lost 4 bases and J 1 base, leaving 10 bases between the germline ends. CDR3 bases: TGTGCCAGCAGCGGCTGGGCCGGCACAGATACGCAGTATTTT. It encodes CASSGWAGTDTQYF. The variable domain in full, with the rest retrieved from reference TRBV5-6 and TRBJ2-3, is DAGVTQSPTHLIKTRGQQVTLRCSPKSGHDTVSWYQQALGQGPQFIFQYYEEEERQRGNFPDRFSGHQFPNYSSELNVNALLLGDSALYLCASSGWAGTDTQYFGPGTRLTVL.

The chain uses TRBV30 and TRBJ1-1; 8 bases align to TRBD1. The J segment lost 1 base and the V segment lost 4 bases, leaving 8 bases of the junction unmatched. Germline CDR1 and CDR2: GTSNPN and SVGIG (reference sequence). This CDR3 has 15 amino acids. The CDR3 coding sequence is TGTGCCTGGATGACAGGGGTCCGGGCGAACACTGAAGCTTTCTTT. This encodes CAWMTGVRANTEAFF.

This chain uses TRBV20-1 with TRBJ2-3; 7 bases line up with TRBD1. CDR3 length: 15 amino acids. With V trimmed by 6 bases and J by 2 bases, 11 bases remained unmatched. CDR1 and CDR2 (germline): DFQATT, SNEGSKA (reference sequence). The CDR3 region has the DNA TGCAGTGCCGATTCCCGGGACAGAGCCACAGATACGCAGTATTTT. Its translation: CSADSRDRATDTQYF.

The chain joins TRBV20-1 to TRBJ2-3, with a possible D match to TRBD2 (5 bases). The CDR3 extends over 13 amino acids. The ends were cut back, 1 base at V and 4 bases at J, with 9 bases in the middle. CDR1 is DFQATT and CDR2 is SNEGSKA in the germline V gene (reference sequence). CDR3 sequence reads: CSARVSGSDTQYF. CDR3 in DNA: TGCAGTGCTAGAGTAAGCGGATCAGATACGCAGTATTTT.

A few counts support this clonotype. The chain has TRBV7-9 and TRBJ2-1; D call uncertain. Germline V gene data show CDR1 as SEHNR and CDR2 as FQNEAQ (reference sequence). The length of the CDR3 is 11 residues. V was trimmed by 8 bases and J by 7 bases, leaving 9 bases between them. The CDR3 region is CASGNSNEQFF. CDR3 bases: TGTGCCAGCGGCAATTCAAATGAGCAGTTCTTC.

The gene calls are TRBV12-3 or TRBV12-4 and TRBJ2-2; D remains unclear. The CDR3 contains 15 residues. Trimming removed 2 bases at V and 5 bases at J, with 12 bases between. CDR3 nucleotides: TGTGCCAGCAGTTTATTTGCAGGCGGTACCGGGGAGCTGTTTTTT. Translation: CASSLFAGGTGELFF.

The genes are TRBV19 and TRBJ2-1, with 7 bases that match TRBD1. V lost 7 bases and J lost 2; bases outside the gene matches: 5. The CDR3 is 14 amino acids. CDR1 is LNHDA and CDR2 is SQIVND in the germline V gene (reference sequence). CDR3 DNA sequence: TGTGCCAGTAACCCGGGACAGACCTACAATGAGCAGTTCTTC. It yields the protein CASNPGQTYNEQFF.

The V gene is TRBV15, the J gene TRBJ1-4; weak D call: TRBD1 (6 bases). V lost 3 bases and J lost 6, with 20 bases in between. The CDR3 runs to 17 residues. CDR1 is LNHNV and CDR2 is YYDKDF in the germline V gene (reference sequence). DNA for the CDR3: TGTGCCACCAGCAGTGATGCGCGAAGCAGGGGTTATGAAAAACTGTTTTTT. Its protein is CATSSDARSRGYEKLFF.

V gene TRBV29-1 combines with J gene TRBJ2-1; TRBD1 aligns across 9 bases. The CDR3 extends over 17 amino acids. V trimming: 6 bases; J trimming: 0 bases; junction bases outside the gene matches: 12. CDR1 and CDR2 (germline): SQVTM, ANQGSEA. The CDR3 sequence: CSVRTGATQTSYNEQFF. The CDR3 DNA follows: TGCAGCGTCCGGACAGGGGCCACCCAAACCTCCTACAATGAGCAGTTCTTC.

The chain is built from TRBV5-6 and TRBJ1-1; D is undetermined. V was clipped by 2 bases and J by 4 bases, with 15 bases between them. Germline assignment: CDR1 SGHDT and CDR2 YYEEEE. CDR3 length: 15 residues. This chain's CDR3 is CASSFRALRSTEAFF. For the CDR3, the DNA is TGTGCCAGCAGCTTTCGGGCGCTCCGTTCCACTGAAGCTTTCTTT. Combining the CDR3 with reference TRBV5-6 and TRBJ1-1 gives the whole variable domain DAGVTQSPTHLIKTRGQQVTLRCSPKSGHDTVSWYQQALGQGPQFIFQYYEEEERQRGNFPDRFSGHQFPNYSSELNVNALLLGDSALYLCASSFRALRSTEAFFGQGTRLTVV.

The V gene is TRBV10-3, the J gene TRBJ1-1; 7 bases align to TRBD1. The CDR3 runs to 14 residues. V trimming: 6 bases; J trimming: 5 bases; junction bases outside the gene matches: 9. The germline V gene encodes CDR1 ENHRY and CDR2 SYGVKD. CDR3 DNA: TGTGCCATCAGGGCGGGACAGACATGGACTGAAGCTTTCTTT. Translating gives CAIRAGQTWTEAFF.

This clonotype was seen only once. The rearrangement links TRBV7-8 to TRBJ2-7, with D perhaps matching TRBD1 or TRBD2 (5 bases each). Germline assignment: CDR1 SGHVS and CDR2 FQNEAQ. This CDR3 is 15 amino acids long. V shed 3 bases and J shed 2 bases, with 14 bases lying between them. The CDR3 DNA sequence: TGTGCCAGCAGCTTCCAAAGGGGACCCACCTACGAGCAGTACTTC. It codes for CASSFQRGPTYEQYF.

The rearrangement joins TRBV15 to TRBJ1-2, with D maybe TRBD1 (6 bases). This CDR3 spans 15 amino acids. Germline loops: CDR1 LNHNV, CDR2 YYDKDF (reference sequence). Trimming removed 0 bases from V and 4 bases from J, with 12 bases in between. The CDR3 sequence: CATSRDSQGSYGYTF. The CDR3 DNA is TGTGCCACCAGCAGAGATAGCCAGGGGAGCTATGGCTACACCTTC.

The chain combines TRBV4-2 with TRBJ1-6, with D possibly being TRBD1 (5 bases). Trimming removed 0 bases at V and 7 bases at J, with 10 bases between. Germline-derived CDR1 and CDR2 are LGHNA and YNFKEQ. The length of the CDR3 is 15 residues. The CDR3 is CASSQDYWGNSPLHF. CDR3 bases: TGTGCCAGCAGCCAAGACTACTGGGGGAATTCACCCCTCCACTTT.

The chain joins TRBV11-3 to TRBJ1-2; TRBD1 is a possible D gene (6 bases). In germline, CDR1 is SGHNT, CDR2 YENEEA. Trimming removed 5 bases at V and 3 bases at J, with 10 bases between. The CDR3 covers 13 residues. CDR3 in DNA: TGTGCCAGCAGCGTCGACAGGTACTATGGCTACACCTTC. It yields the protein CASSVDRYYGYTF.